This TCR beta chain was found in a study of shared clonotypes between healthy human individuals. This clone has ten or more counts. Different DNA sequences within this sample yield the same CDR3. Method: immunoSEQ multiplex PCR; TCRdb's copy keeps in-frame clones and lacks some. The table records some 530,000 clones, around 85% of them present only once. The V end lost 1 base, the J end lost 5 bases, and 14 bases lay between the germline ends. Germline lookup yields CDR1 MGHDK and CDR2 SYGVNS. This CDR3 spans 15 amino acids. The healthy adult donors were HIV-negative and reported no recent acute infections or vaccinations. Genomic DNA of unsorted samples came from about 100 million PBMCs.

V is TRBV25-1 and J is TRBJ1-1, with D tentatively TRBD1 (5 bases). The sequencing input was PBMCs. The source is a woman aged 40 to 55 in good health. Some clones in this sample may be carry-over from other donors' samples. The CDR3 sequence is CASSELQGVGTEAFF. The CDR3 nucleotides read TGTGCCAGCAGTGAATTGCAGGGTGTAGGAACTGAAGCTTTCTTT. Combining the CDR3 with reference TRBV25-1 and TRBJ1-1 gives the whole variable domain EADIYQTPRYLVIGTGKKITLECSQTMGHDKMYWYQQDPGMELHLIHYSYGVNSTEKGDLSSESTVSRIRTEHFPLTLESARPSHTSQYLCASSELQGVGTEAFFGQGTRLTVV.